This T cell receptor (beta chain) was identified during a study of response to subunit inactivated influenza vaccine. Study-wide results and limits: Seasonal influenza vaccination, on each occasion, was suggested by the authors to recruit few new T cells.

The CDR3 has 15 amino acids. Trimming removed 3 bases from V and 5 bases from J; junction bases left unmatched: 4. A single record per CDR3 protein comes from TCRdb applying MiXCR to the RT-PCR reads. The sample records over 400,000 distinct CDR3 sequences, approximately 13% being singletons. With respect to this clonotype: What it binds is unknown.

The gene calls are TRBV12-3 or TRBV12-4 and TRBJ1-5, with 10 bases fitting TRBD1. The source is a man in his forties or fifties who received an inactivated influenza vaccine. Sequencing was performed on PBMCs from blood, taken roughly 46 days after vaccination. The CDR3 loop reads CASSFWDRGYQPQHF. In nucleotides, the CDR3 is TGTGCCAGCAGTTTTTGGGACAGGGGTTATCAGCCCCAGCATTTT.